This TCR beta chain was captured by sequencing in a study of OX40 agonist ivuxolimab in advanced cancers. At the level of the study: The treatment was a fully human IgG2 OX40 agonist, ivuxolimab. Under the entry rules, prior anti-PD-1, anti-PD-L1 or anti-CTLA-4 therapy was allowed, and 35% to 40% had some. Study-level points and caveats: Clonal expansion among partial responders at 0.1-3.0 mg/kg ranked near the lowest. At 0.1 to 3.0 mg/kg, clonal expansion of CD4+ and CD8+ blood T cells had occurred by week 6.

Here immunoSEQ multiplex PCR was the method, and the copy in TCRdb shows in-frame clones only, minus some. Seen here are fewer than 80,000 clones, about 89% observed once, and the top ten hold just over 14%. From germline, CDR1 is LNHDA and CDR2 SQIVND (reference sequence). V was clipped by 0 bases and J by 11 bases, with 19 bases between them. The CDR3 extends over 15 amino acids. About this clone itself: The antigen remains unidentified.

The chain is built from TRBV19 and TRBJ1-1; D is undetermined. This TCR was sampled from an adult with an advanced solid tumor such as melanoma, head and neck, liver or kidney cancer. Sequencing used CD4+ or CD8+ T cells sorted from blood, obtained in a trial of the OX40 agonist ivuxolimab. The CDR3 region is CASSIDPSTWENAFF. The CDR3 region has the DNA TGTGCCAGTAGTATAGATCCCTCTACCTGGGAAAATGCTTTCTTT. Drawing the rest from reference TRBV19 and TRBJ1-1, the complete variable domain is DGGITQSPKYLFRKEGQNVTLSCEQNLNHDAMYWYRQDPGQGLRLIYYSQIVNDFQKGDIAEGYSVSREKKESFPLTVTSAQKNPTAFYLCASSIDPSTWENAFFGQGTRLTVV.